This T cell receptor beta chain was observed in a study of OX40 agonist ivuxolimab in advanced cancers. This clone was detected only once. Trimming took 6 bases from V and 12 from J, leaving 9 bases between them. The CDR3 is 8 residues long. Looked up from germline, CDR1 is SQVTM and CDR2 is ANQGSEA. Sequencing used immunoSEQ multiplex PCR; TCRdb keeps in-frame clones, though not all of them. The sample has tens of thousands of clones, 80% to 90% seen once. The sample was CD4+ or CD8+ T cells sorted from blood, taken in a trial of the OX40 agonist ivuxolimab. The source of this sequence is an adult with an advanced solid tumor such as melanoma, head and neck, liver or kidney cancer. The V gene is TRBV29-1, the J gene TRBJ2-7; no definite D call. The CDR3 reads CSVPPAYF. For the CDR3, the DNA is TGCAGCGTACCCCCGGCGTACTTC.